The rows below give T cell receptor beta chains drawn from one sample of a study of cytomegalovirus exposure and HLA in healthy donors. The assay was immunoSEQ multiplex PCR, and TCRdb's table has in-frame clones only and misses some. The table shows roughly 120,000 clones, with approximately 80% occurring only once. Sequences were obtained from PBMCs. These receptors were taken from a human donor in good health. CDR3s include the opening cysteine and the closing phenylalanine or tryptophan. D genes are given only for firm matches. Clone size is stated in some rows and not others, as once, few, many or a class when expanded.

size: .; J: TRBJ2-1; D: .; V: TRBV11-2; DNA: TGTGCCAGCAGCTTAGCTTTAAGCGGAGGGGCAGCTGAGCAGTTCTTC; CDR3: CASSLALSGGAAEQFF
size: .; J: TRBJ2-7; D: TRBD2; V: TRBV2; DNA: TGTGCCAGCAGAGGTAGCGGGAGGGCCCTGCGCGAGCAGTACTTC; CDR3: CASRGSGRALREQYF
size: few; J: TRBJ1-2; D: .; V: TRBV28; DNA: TGTGCCAGCAGTTTATCCCAAACAGCTAACTATGGCTACACCTTC; CDR3: CASSLSQTANYGYTF
size: once; J: TRBJ1-2; D: TRBD1; V: TRBV2; DNA: TGTGCCAGCAGGGGACGGACAGGGGTGGATGGCTACACCTTC; CDR3: CASRGRTGVDGYTF
size: .; J: TRBJ2-1; D: .; V: TRBV18; DNA: TGTGCCAGCTCACCCACCCGGGACAATGAGCAGTTCTTC; CDR3: CASSPTRDNEQFF
size: .; J: TRBJ2-5; D: TRBD2; V: TRBV4-2; DNA: TGTGCCAGCAGCCAAGTCGGCCTAGCGGACTTAAGGGAGCAGTACTTC; CDR3: CASSQVGLADLREQYF
size: .; J: TRBJ1-1; D: TRBD1; V: TRBV4-1; DNA: TGCGCCAGCAGCCAAGGGCAGGGGGTCCCGAACACTGAAGCTTTCTTT; CDR3: CASSQGQGVPNTEAFF
size: .; J: TRBJ2-7; D: TRBD1; V: TRBV19; DNA: TGTGCCAGTAGTACCCTTGGACAGGGGGTCTACGAGCAGTACTTC; CDR3: CASSTLGQGVYEQYF
size: .; J: TRBJ2-1; D: TRBD2; V: TRBV2; DNA: TGTGCCAGCAGTGAAGCTAATGGGACTAGCGGGAGCAGAGTCCACTCCTACAATGAGCAGTTCTTC; CDR3: CASSEANGTSGSRVHSYNEQFF
size: .; J: TRBJ2-7; D: TRBD2; V: TRBV6-1; DNA: TGTGCCAGCAGTGGGGCGAGACTAGCGGGGCACGAGCAGTACTTC; CDR3: CASSGARLAGHEQYF
size: once; J: TRBJ2-7; D: .; V: TRBV7-8; DNA: TGTGCCAGCAGCTTACGGCGGACAGACATCCGGGAGCAGTACTTC; CDR3: CASSLRRTDIREQYF
size: few; J: TRBJ2-4; D: .; V: TRBV19; DNA: TGTGCCACTAGGGAGGGGGCAGTCAAAAACATTCAGTACTTC; CDR3: CATREGAVKNIQYF